This T cell receptor beta chain was retrieved from a study of T-cell reconstitution after alpha-beta-depleted transplantation in children. Study-level findings and limits: Diversity and T-cell counts at one year after transplant derived mostly from new T cells.

This clonotype was observed a handful of times. Its target is not known. Unique molecular identifiers featured in how the TCRbeta library was prepared. TCRdb re-called the PCR reads through MiXCR, storing one row per CDR3 protein. This table holds roughly 100,000 distinct CDR3 sequences, 7.5% to 9.5% found once. The clonotype was recovered from a boy aged 2 to 9 with acute lymphoblastic leukemia, due to receive a stem cell transplant. The material sequenced was PBMCs, taken before TCRalphabeta/CD19-depleted stem cell transplant.

CDR3 sequence reads: CASSASLAASYNEQFF. CDR3 DNA sequence: TGTGCCAGCAGCGCGAGCCTAGCGGCCTCTTACAATGAGCAGTTCTTC. The chain couples TRBV9 to TRBJ2-1; 7 bases match TRBD2. From germline, CDR1 is SGDLS and CDR2 YYNGEE. This CDR3 spans 16 amino acids. The ends lost 3 bases at V and 4 bases at J; junction bases unmatched: 10.